A selection of T cell receptor beta chains follows, all from one sample in a study of CD8 T cell repertoires and HIV-1 epitope variants. No cognate antigen is known for these TCRs. Sequencing used immunoSEQ multiplex PCR; TCRdb keeps in-frame clones, though not all of them. Of under 6,500 clones in the sample, 50% to 70% were seen once. Sequenced sample: cultured CD8+ T cells derived from PBMCs. The source is a male donor with HIV. Both conserved end residues are part of each CDR3. Fields, in order: J gene, V gene, D gene, CDR3 protein. A D gene is named only where the DNA matches it firmly.

j_gene: TRBJ2-5; v_gene: TRBV23-1; d_gene: TRBD2; CDR3aa: CASSQTALVGLAVQETQYF
j_gene: TRBJ1-2; v_gene: TRBV6-4; d_gene: TRBD1; CDR3aa: CASSVPPRDRGLVYGYTF
j_gene: TRBJ1-6; v_gene: TRBV5-1; d_gene: TRBD1; CDR3aa: CASRFQGQQNSPLHF
j_gene: TRBJ2-1; v_gene: TRBV29-1; d_gene: NA; CDR3aa: CSVLQRANEQFF
j_gene: TRBJ2-3; v_gene: TRBV11-1; d_gene: NA; CDR3aa: CASSLVPSLTGDTQYF
j_gene: TRBJ1-1; v_gene: TRBV5-6; d_gene: NA; CDR3aa: CASSPIEDWTGRDEAFF
j_gene: TRBJ1-1; v_gene: TRBV7-9; d_gene: NA; CDR3aa: CASRREGDTEAFF
j_gene: TRBJ2-3; v_gene: TRBV11-2; d_gene: NA; CDR3aa: CASSFTDTQYF
j_gene: TRBJ2-1; v_gene: TRBV19; d_gene: TRBD2; CDR3aa: CASSMGWKREGRNEQFF
j_gene: TRBJ2-7; v_gene: TRBV19; d_gene: NA; CDR3aa: CASSTFGDYEQYF
j_gene: TRBJ2-1; v_gene: TRBV5-4; d_gene: TRBD1; CDR3aa: CASSAQGAADNEQFF
j_gene: TRBJ2-3; v_gene: TRBV7-8; d_gene: TRBD2; CDR3aa: CASSYAFGGDLTDTQYF
j_gene: TRBJ1-2; v_gene: TRBV29-1; d_gene: NA; CDR3aa: CSTTQGSYGYTF
j_gene: TRBJ1-1; v_gene: TRBV19; d_gene: NA; CDR3aa: CASSIASSNTEAFF
j_gene: TRBJ1-6; v_gene: TRBV6-5; d_gene: TRBD1; CDR3aa: CASSYTQGTYNSPLHF
j_gene: TRBJ2-1; v_gene: TRBV29-1; d_gene: TRBD2; CDR3aa: CSVSSGSLVNEQFF
j_gene: TRBJ2-1; v_gene: TRBV9; d_gene: TRBD2; CDR3aa: CASSVFGSGNHEQFF
j_gene: TRBJ1-3; v_gene: TRBV25-1; d_gene: NA; CDR3aa: CASSANTIYF
j_gene: TRBJ2-1; v_gene: TRBV19; d_gene: NA; CDR3aa: CASSKGDGEQFF
j_gene: TRBJ1-4; v_gene: TRBV5-6; d_gene: NA; CDR3aa: CASSLAQEGEKLFF
j_gene: TRBJ2-5; v_gene: TRBV28; d_gene: TRBD1; CDR3aa: CASSIQGAETQYF
j_gene: TRBJ2-1; v_gene: TRBV28; d_gene: NA; CDR3aa: CASGLTQSYNEQFF
j_gene: TRBJ2-5; v_gene: TRBV25-1; d_gene: NA; CDR3aa: CASSEWSQETQYF
j_gene: TRBJ1-2; v_gene: TRBV2; d_gene: NA; CDR3aa: CASSGTFNYGYTF
j_gene: TRBJ1-1; v_gene: TRBV5-8; d_gene: TRBD1; CDR3aa: CASSLPGQDEAFF
j_gene: NA; v_gene: TRBV10-3; d_gene: TRBD1; CDR3aa: CAINSGQGYEQYF
j_gene: TRBJ1-1; v_gene: TRBV28; d_gene: NA; CDR3aa: CASSSGPPRHSNTEAFF
j_gene: TRBJ2-7; v_gene: TRBV4-1; d_gene: NA; CDR3aa: CASSQSAITSYEQYF
j_gene: TRBJ1-2; v_gene: TRBV29-1; d_gene: NA; CDR3aa: CSVESETANYGYTF
j_gene: TRBJ1-1; v_gene: TRBV4-2; d_gene: NA; CDR3aa: CASSQDVTPTEAFF
j_gene: TRBJ2-7; v_gene: TRBV6-6; d_gene: NA; CDR3aa: CASSYVETHYEQYF
j_gene: TRBJ2-7; v_gene: TRBV28; d_gene: NA; CDR3aa: CASSRDPSRQYF
j_gene: TRBJ1-4; v_gene: TRBV27; d_gene: NA; CDR3aa: CASSFDREGQEKLFF
j_gene: TRBJ1-5; v_gene: TRBV6-6; d_gene: NA; CDR3aa: CASSYGVTQPQHF
j_gene: TRBJ2-7; v_gene: TRBV10-3; d_gene: TRBD2; CDR3aa: CAISESRLARREQYF
j_gene: TRBJ2-3; v_gene: TRBV2; d_gene: TRBD2; CDR3aa: CASSEAGLAGGRTDTQYF
j_gene: TRBJ1-2; v_gene: TRBV27; d_gene: NA; CDR3aa: CASSSTGLDYTF
j_gene: TRBJ2-7; v_gene: TRBV5-6; d_gene: TRBD1; CDR3aa: CASSLETGATYEQYF
j_gene: TRBJ2-7; v_gene: TRBV28; d_gene: NA; CDR3aa: CASSFVSGTDEQYF
j_gene: TRBJ1-2; v_gene: TRBV7-9; d_gene: TRBD1; CDR3aa: CASSLESGGNYGYTF
j_gene: TRBJ2-3; v_gene: TRBV9; d_gene: NA; CDR3aa: CASSSDLSTDTQYF
j_gene: TRBJ2-3; v_gene: TRBV4-1; d_gene: NA; CDR3aa: CASSQDRPSRADTQYF
j_gene: TRBJ1-5; v_gene: TRBV28; d_gene: NA; CDR3aa: CASSFEESSNQPQHF
j_gene: TRBJ2-5; v_gene: TRBV11-2; d_gene: NA; CDR3aa: CASSLAGQYQETQYF
j_gene: TRBJ1-1; v_gene: TRBV7-6; d_gene: NA; CDR3aa: CASSLGVLNTEAFF